The 19 T cell receptor beta chains below all came from one sample that was sequenced in a study of T cells after yellow fever vaccination. In TCRdb, the 5' RACE reads were re-called with MiXCR into one record per CDR3 protein. The data contain about 130,000 distinct CDR3 sequences, approximately 8.4% of them singletons. The source material was CD8+ T cells sorted from PBMCs, sampled on the day of the yellow fever booster vaccination. Receptors originate from a man aged 18 to 30 who received the YFV17D yellow fever vaccine.

The CDR3 DNA sequence: TGTGCCAGCAGCTTGGTGGCGGGAAAGGGCTACACCTTC. It is translated as CASSLVAGKGYTF. V gene TRBV5-6 combines with J gene TRBJ1-2; D is undetermined. CDR1 is SGHDT and CDR2 is YYEEEE in the germline V gene. CDR3 length: 13 residues. V gave up 0 bases and J gave up 8 bases, with 11 bases separating them.

This rearrangement joins TRBV10-3 to TRBJ2-7; 7 positions agree with TRBD1. The junction had 4 bases not matched to a gene; V was cut back by 8 bases and J by 0 bases. The CDR3 extends over 13 amino acids. Germline-derived CDR1 and CDR2 are ENHRY and SYGVKD. The CDR3 DNA reads as TGTGCCATCTTGGACAGGTACTCCTACGAGCAGTACTTC. This gives the protein CAILDRYSYEQYF.

The chain carries TRBV5-1 and TRBJ1-3, with D hard to call. The V and J ends lost 1 base and 2 bases respectively, with 16 bases between them. CDR1 SGHRS and CDR2 YFSETQ come from the germline V gene. The CDR3 loop spans 17 amino acids. Here the CDR3 reads CASSLTGSYSTGNTIYF. DNA of the CDR3: TGCGCCAGCAGCTTGACCGGATCATACTCAACTGGAAACACCATATATTTT.

The table lists this clonotype with a few counts. The chain links TRBV19 to TRBJ1-1; D call uncertain. Deletions cut 4 bases from V and 1 base from J, with 7 bases between. CDR3 length: 13 residues. Germline CDR1 is LNHDA and CDR2 is SQIVND (reference sequence). The CDR3 DNA reads TGTGCCAGTAGTACATTGGGGAACACTGAAGCTTTCTTT. This codes for CASSTLGNTEAFF. Full variable domain (rest looked up from reference TRBV19 and TRBJ1-1): DGGITQSPKYLFRKEGQNVTLSCEQNLNHDAMYWYRQDPGQGLRLIYYSQIVNDFQKGDIAEGYSVSREKKESFPLTVTSAQKNPTAFYLCASSTLGNTEAFFGQGTRLTVV.

The chain employs TRBV5-6 and TRBJ2-1; a weak D match, TRBD1 (8 bases). CDR1 and CDR2 (germline): SGHDT, YYEEEE. V gave up 7 bases and J gave up 4 bases, with 18 bases separating them. The CDR3 has 15 amino acids. CDR3 nucleotides: TGTGCCAGCGGGGAGGGGACAGGCCCTTACAATGAGCAGTTCTTC. Translating it yields CASGEGTGPYNEQFF.

V and J are TRBV30 and TRBJ1-1; D gene uncertain. The CDR3 contains 11 residues. The V gene lost 2 bases and the J gene lost 4 bases, with 5 bases spanning the gap. Germline V lookup: CDR1 GTSNPN, CDR2 SVGIG (reference sequence). The CDR3: CAWSLITEAFF. CDR3 in DNA: TGTGCCTGGAGTCTTATCACTGAAGCTTTCTTT.

The rearrangement joins TRBV5-1 to TRBJ2-2; 9 bases are shared with TRBD2. This CDR3 region has 18 residues. V lost 6 bases to trimming and J lost 0 bases; unmatched junction nucleotides: 12. The germline CDR1 and CDR2 sequences are SGHRS and YFSETQ. The CDR3 nucleotides are TGCGCCAGCACCTGGGACGATAGCGGGGGCGCGAACACCGGGGAGCTGTTTTTT. The encoded protein is CASTWDDSGGANTGELFF.

This clonotype was found a few times. This sequence joins TRBV27 and TRBJ1-3; D gene unclear. The V gene's germline CDR1 is MNHEY and CDR2 SMNVEV (reference sequence). The CDR3 extends over 15 amino acids. The V end lost 2 bases, the J end lost 2 bases, and 10 bases lay between the germline ends. The CDR3 sequence: CASSLRQETGNTIYF. The CDR3 bases are TGTGCCAGCAGTTTAAGGCAGGAGACTGGAAACACCATATATTTT.

This chain links TRBV6-2 or TRBV6-3 with TRBJ2-3; perhaps D is TRBD1 or TRBD2 (5 bases each). This CDR3 comprises 20 residues. The V end was cut by 5 bases, the J end by 0 bases, with 27 bases between. From germline, CDR1 is MNHEY and CDR2 SVGEGT. CDR3 coding DNA: TGTGCCAGCAGTACCTCCTGGGTTTCCGGGACCGATATTAGCACAGATACGCAGTATTTT. It translates to CASSTSWVSGTDISTDTQYF.

The DNA for the CDR3 is TGCGCCAGCAGCCAGCGGACCGCTAGCAATCAGCCCCAGCATTTT. It is translated as CASSQRTASNQPQHF. The chain uses TRBV4-1 and TRBJ1-5; the D is unclear. Trimming took 3 bases from V and 0 from J, leaving 9 bases between them. The CDR3 loop spans 15 amino acids. CDR1 MGHRA and CDR2 YSYEKL come from the germline V gene.

This clonotype was detected a few times. The V call is TRBV13, the J call TRBJ2-6; 7 bases agree with TRBD1. J lost 0 bases, V lost 5 bases, and 4 bases had no gene match. CDR1 is PRHDT, CDR2 FYEKMQ, per germline (reference sequence). The CDR3 loop spans 16 amino acids. The CDR3 here is CASSQGQLSGANVLTF. CDR3 bases: TGTGCCAGCAGCCAGGGACAGCTCTCTGGGGCCAACGTCCTGACTTTC.

This clonotype was counted only a few times. The chain is built from TRBV6-2 or TRBV6-3 and TRBJ1-4; no definite D call. The CDR3 loop spans 14 amino acids. Trimming shortened V by 1 base and J by 2 bases, and 5 bases separated the two germline ends. Germline assignment: CDR1 MNHEY and CDR2 SVGEGT. The CDR3 spells CASSYYATNEKLFF. In DNA form, the CDR3 reads TGTGCCAGCAGTTACTACGCGACTAATGAAAAACTGTTTTTT.

This clonotype was recorded many times. The chain couples TRBV4-2 to TRBJ2-3; D perhaps matches TRBD1 (6 bases). V was cut by 0 bases and J by 2 bases, with 9 bases left in between. CDR3 length: 15 residues. CDR1 is LGHNA, CDR2 YNFKEQ, per germline. The CDR3 region has the DNA TGTGCCAGCAGCCAAGAAGGGGGACCCACAGATACGCAGTATTTT. Amino acid sequence: CASSQEGGPTDTQYF.

This clonotype has a handful of counts. The gene calls are TRBV7-9 and TRBJ2-1; D remains unclear. V was clipped by 5 bases and J by 5 bases, with 7 bases between them. There are 12 residues in the CDR3. The V gene's germline CDR1 is SEHNR and CDR2 FQNEAQ (reference sequence). The CDR3 reads CASSLVNNEQFF. CDR3 nucleotides: TGTGCCAGCAGCCTAGTCAACAATGAGCAGTTCTTC.

There are many counts of this clonotype. J is TRBJ2-7 and V is TRBV29-1; D is tentatively TRBD1 or TRBD2 (5 bases each). Germline-derived CDR1 and CDR2 are SQVTM and ANQGSEA. Trimming cost V 4 bases and J 4 bases, with 8 bases left between them. The CDR3 contains 11 residues. As DNA, the CDR3 is TGCAGCGTTGGGGGGTTATACGAGCAGTACTTC. Amino acids: CSVGGLYEQYF.

The rearrangement uses TRBV20-1 and TRBJ2-3; 11 bases map to TRBD2. The CDR3 spans 15 residues. CDR1 is DFQATT, CDR2 SNEGSKA, per germline (reference sequence). The trim removed 4 bases at V and 4 bases at J, leaving 7 bases unmatched. CDR3 region: CSATSGGLWADTQYF. In DNA, the CDR3 is TGCAGTGCTACTAGCGGGGGGCTCTGGGCAGATACGCAGTATTTT.

This clonotype was observed a few times. The chain couples TRBV4-1 to TRBJ1-2; D is unclear. Trimming stripped 0 bases from V and 4 bases from J, with 12 bases between. From germline, CDR1 is MGHRA and CDR2 YSYEKL. CDR3 length: 15 residues. The CDR3 reads CASSQEGRTLYGYTF. The DNA for the CDR3 is TGCGCCAGCAGCCAAGAGGGTCGGACCCTCTATGGCTACACCTTC.

This clonotype was counted ten times or more. The chain joins TRBV7-2 to TRBJ1-6; no definite D call. V shed 1 base and J shed 9 bases, with 10 bases lying between them. Germline values: CDR1 SGHTA, CDR2 FQGNSA. CDR3 length: 14 amino acids. The CDR3 sequence: CASSLVGRSSPLHF. CDR3 sequence (DNA): TGTGCCAGCAGCTTAGTAGGTCGGTCTTCACCCCTCCACTTT.

This clonotype was counted ten times or more. V and J are TRBV27 and TRBJ1-5; D is perhaps TRBD1 (5 bases). The CDR3 runs 14 residues. The V gene lost 3 bases and the J gene lost 4 bases, with 10 bases spanning the gap. Germline V lookup: CDR1 MNHEY, CDR2 SMNVEV (reference sequence). CDR3: CASSLEGRNQPQHF. CDR3 in DNA: TGTGCCAGCAGTTTGGAGGGGAGAAATCAGCCCCAGCATTTT.